What follows describes a single T cell receptor beta chain. Its antigen target is currently unknown. Nothing much larger sits one base from this clone, and base qualities are not available. These data come from a study of cytomegalovirus exposure and HLA in healthy donors (dated by TCRdb to the late 2010s). About the full investigation: An earlier analysis of under 600 of the donors reported more than 250 Gb of sequence data and 100 million to 140 million unique TCR beta sequences from about 179 million T cells. An early release covering roughly 640 HLA-typed donors comprised 250 to 350 gigabases of sequencing data and about 90 million unique TCR sequences. The genetic ancestry cluster associated with self-reported Caucasian donors included over 65% of the 300 to 400 genotyped donors. The study aimed to test whether signatures of past pathogen exposure could be identified by cataloging public T cell receptors. The study used immunosequencing to profile the T cell repertoires of several hundred subjects and linked those repertoires to cytomegalovirus serostatus. A separate validation cohort of roughly 110 different subjects was used in addition to the roughly 670-subject first cohort. The study combined high-throughput TCR immunosequencing, statistical association of individual TCRs with disease status, and machine learning to predict cytomegalovirus infection status. A later analysis re-examined previously published TCR beta repertoires from several hundred donors and added high-resolution HLA genotyping to investigate patterns of TCR occurrence. The later analysis used no new phenotypic data to find candidate immune exposures, relying instead on TCR beta sequences and their occurrence across donors. An earlier analysis of approximately 630 of the donors applied high-throughput TCR beta sequencing to assess whether each TCR beta V gene segment acted as functional or pseudogenic. Donor age, sex, ethnicity and CMV serostatus were compiled together with the repertoire data. In a later genetic analysis, genome-wide SNP genotypes for about three fifths of the roughly 670 donors were used, and that subset was treated as a discovery cohort. Every discovery cohort repertoire had been produced on one sequencing platform. HLA typing included class I and class II loci at four-digit resolution. Typing coverage varied by locus: about 629-640 donors for A, B, C, DRB1 and DQB1; approximately 500 for DQA1; 600 to 610 for DPA1; around 490 for DPB1. Roughly 5 DR-DQ haplotypes were handled as single units for association and clustering, since linkage in the cohort was strong. Across under 500 genotyped donors of the cohort, an average of roughly 230,000 unique TCR beta nucleotide sequences per donor were sequenced, and 15% to 20% of those sequences were non-productive. The paper as a whole reports these results and caveats: A further reported finding was that TCR beta sequences accurately predicted the HLA-A and HLA-B alleles for most subjects in the first cohort. According to a later genetic analysis, donors in an Asian-associated ancestry cluster had fewer N-insertions in productive TCRs than the roughly 670-donor mean. When HLA alleles, especially DR and DQ, strongly co-occurred, attributing TCR associations to individual alleles was difficult. In vitro tests confirmed that a few of the cytomegalovirus-associated TCR beta chains recognize cytomegalovirus antigens. Compared with equally common non-associated chains, HLA-associated TCR beta chains in a later analysis were more clonally expanded and had lower generation probabilities. Some IMGT-functional V segments, including TRBV6-2 and TRBV6-3, could not be distinguished by the 87-base-pair reads and were therefore excluded. A later analysis associated 16,951 TCR beta sequences with specific HLA alleles at a false discovery rate of 0.05. According to a later analysis, parvovirus B19, influenza, CMV and Epstein-Barr virus appeared linked to several top co-occurrence clusters. Most CMV-associated TCR beta chains appeared to be HLA-restricted in a later analysis, and the HLA associations seemed to be driven largely by CMV exposure. HLA typing was unavailable for some donors at each locus, so association tests used only the typed subset. An earlier analysis of approximately 590 of the donors showed that most TCR beta V segments appeared in productive rearrangements either about 87% or about 30% of the time, which broadly matched IMGT annotations. Because counts were too low, about 15 rarely observed V segments, including chromosome 9 orphons, were left out of the earlier analysis of 587 of the donors. The authors suggested that the approach could potentially be extended to other disease states and immunological phenotypes. While some public TCRs were present in many individuals, most TCR sequences turned up only very rarely across donors. An association between a missense DCLRE1C variant and V-gene and J-gene trimming of TCR beta chains was found in a later genetic analysis and replicated in an independent cohort. In the study, around 150 TCR beta chains were listed as associated with cytomegalovirus. Correlated functional status among segregating V segments might be attributable to linkage disequilibrium, but an unknown experimental factor could not be ruled out. In a later analysis, TCR association rates were found to vary across HLA loci, with the most associated TCRs seen for DRB1 alleles and the fewest for HLA-C alleles. The sequencing pipeline was judged likely to have produced a cluster of highly shared sequence variants as a technical artifact. Roughly uniform sequencing depth across donors was assumed in presence/absence analyses, although this assumption may not hold. In both the original and validation cohorts, the classifier was reported to diagnose cytomegalovirus status with high specificity and sensitivity. Immune exposure information for the cohort was limited to CMV serostatus. The cohort was sequenced for TCR beta chains only, and without alpha or paired-chain data the features that could be detected were limited.

Its CDR3 holds 14 amino acids, cysteine through phenylalanine. Just CDR3 DNA is preserved here, 42 bases in frame from base 1. In the germline V gene, CDR1 corresponds to MNHNS and CDR2 to SASEGT. Trimming at the junction amounts to 6 bases on V and 2 bases on J, and the germline ends lie 11 bases apart. Libraries were made using the immunoSEQ multiplex PCR assay. For the multiplex PCR, a mixture combining 60 forward primers for TCR Vbeta segments and 13 reverse primers for TCR Jbeta segments was used. The CDR3 region of rearranged TCR beta genes was amplified from genomic DNA by a multiplex PCR assay. The amplified TCR beta libraries were sequenced on the Illumina HiSeq System as 87-base-pair reads. The study's own analysis went as follows. A later analysis tallied roughly 76 million unique TCR beta chains across the roughly 610 repertoires, and approximately 11 million of those chains were shared by two or more donors. A nearest-neighbor algorithm error-corrected the raw reads and collapsed the reads into unique sequences, merging closely related sequences to remove PCR and sequencing errors. Alignment of CDR3 sequences to IMGT reference sequences was used to assign V, D and J gene segments. Each retained sequence needed at least a six-nucleotide match to both a V gene segment and a J gene segment. A rearrangement was called productive if the CDR3 had no stop codons and remained in frame with V and J, and every other rearrangement was called non-productive. Following IMGT convention, CDR3 was defined as the stretch from the second conserved V-encoded cysteine to the conserved J-encoded phenylalanine. Sequences without an unambiguous match to a single V gene segment were excluded from the earlier analysis of several hundred of the donors. An earlier analysis of about 590 of the donors classified V segments as functional when productive rearrangements were above 56.7% and as segregating when the standard deviation between donors was above 5%. A statistical classification framework was developed to diagnose cytomegalovirus status using the catalog of TCR beta chain sequences. In a later analysis, TCR nucleotide sequences were compared against IMGT/GENE-DB human TR gene sequences so that V and J genes could be assigned. Using the TCRdist pipeline, a later analysis assigned CDR3 sequences along with most-parsimonious VDJ recombination scenarios. A later analysis defined each TCR beta chain by its CDR3 amino acid sequence plus V-gene family, and excluded reads lacking a unique V-gene family. As a way to deal with suspected cross-contamination and a sequencing artifact, a later analysis dropped hundreds of nucleotide sequences that were highly shared and had low generation probability. In a later analysis, a clonal expansion index was calculated for each public chain from normalized within-repertoire ranks of inferred template counts. A later analysis computed generation probabilities with a VDJ recombination model fitted to out-of-frame rearrangements, and checked the results against IGoR. In a later analysis, TCR-TCR, TCR-HLA and TCR-CMV co-occurrence was scored with hypergeometric tests, and a repertoire-size bias correction was applied to TCR pairs. A later analysis estimated false discovery rates by permuting HLA or CMV assignments 20 times. In a later analysis, co-occurring TCRs were grouped with DBSCAN, and TCRdist sequence similarity was added when clustering was performed within HLA-allele-positive subsets. For co-occurrence clustering, repertoires with fewer than 30,000 or more than 120,000 public chains were excluded, along with a handful of repertoires with anomalous nucleotide sharing. Imported from immuneACCESS, the table was reduced by TCRdb to in-frame sequences with V and J called. These copies leave out some clones; in studies compared against another copy, an unresolved V gene accounts for under half, and the cause of the remainder is not known. Clone size and V and J calls were adopted from that table, with D and trimming inferred from the DNA. This sample holds around 130,000 clones; more than 80% were observed only once. The biggest ten clones account for more than 3% of the sample.

The cohort consisted of approximately 670 healthy bone marrow donors. All cohort members were sampled while nominally healthy, although unrecorded immune exposures were likely present. The donor was CMV seronegative and was included in the group of approximately 350 seronegative cohort members. A peripheral blood sample was provided by each donor, and peripheral blood mononuclear cells were used for TCR beta sequencing. Genomic DNA was extracted from the blood cell samples with the Qiagen DNeasy Blood Extraction Kit. Sequencing was done on a sample of PBMCs. The receptor's source is a male donor in good health and CMV-seronegative. The rearrangement combines TRBV6-1 with TRBJ1-5, with TRBD1 as a weak D call on 5 bases. The sequenced DNA is TGTGCCAGCAGGCCGCAGGGTGGCAATCAGCCCCAGCATTTT. It translates to CASRPQGGNQPQHF.